Listed below are T cell receptor beta chains from one sample, sequenced in a study of human T cells and chemical hapten exposure. One entry per CDR3 protein results from TCRdb running MiXCR on the RACE reads. Of about 120,000 distinct CDR3 sequences in the sample, 9% to 14% were seen once. The source was whole blood, collected in connection with sensitization to the hapten diphenylcyclopropenone (DPC). The receptors derive from a woman aged 45-59 years with alopecia areata. Some clones in this sample may be carry-over from other donors' samples. Each CDR3 is given with its conserved first and last residue. The order of the fields is V gene, J gene, clone size, D gene, CDR3 DNA, CDR3 protein. D genes are given only for firm matches. Clone size appears in some rows only: once, few, many, or a class for an expanded clone.

v_gene: TRBV7-8; j_gene: TRBJ1-6; abundance: few; d_gene: NA; CDR3nt: TGTGCCAGCAGCTTAGCGGAACAGGGTCGGGCACCCCTCCACTTT; CDR3aa: CASSLAEQGRAPLHF
v_gene: TRBV5-1; j_gene: TRBJ2-7; abundance: NA; d_gene: NA; CDR3nt: TGCGCCAGCAAGGACCAACAGGGCGGTATCGACGAGCAGTACTTC; CDR3aa: CASKDQQGGIDEQYF
v_gene: TRBV12-3/TRBV12-4; j_gene: TRBJ2-3; abundance: NA; d_gene: NA; CDR3nt: NA; CDR3aa: CASTLGSSVADTQYF
v_gene: TRBV29-1; j_gene: TRBJ2-3; abundance: many; d_gene: NA; CDR3nt: TGCAGCGTTGGAGGGAGATCTAGCACAGATACGCAGTATTTT; CDR3aa: CSVGGRSSTDTQYF
v_gene: TRBV13; j_gene: TRBJ2-3; abundance: many; d_gene: NA; CDR3nt: TGTGCCAGCAGACCAAGATGGACAGATACGCAGTATTTT; CDR3aa: CASRPRWTDTQYF
v_gene: TRBV6-2/TRBV6-3; j_gene: TRBJ2-4; abundance: NA; d_gene: TRBD1; CDR3nt: TGTGCCAGCAGTGCACAGGGGGCCAAAAACATTCAGTACTTC; CDR3aa: CASSAQGAKNIQYF
v_gene: TRBV6-2/TRBV6-3; j_gene: TRBJ2-1; abundance: many; d_gene: TRBD2; CDR3nt: TGTGCCAGCAGTATAGCGGGCAGCCCGAATGAGCAGTTCTTC; CDR3aa: CASSIAGSPNEQFF
v_gene: TRBV4-2; j_gene: TRBJ2-2; abundance: many; d_gene: NA; CDR3nt: TGTGCCAGCAGCCAAGATCTTGGGGGGACCGGGGAGCTGTTTTTT; CDR3aa: CASSQDLGGTGELFF
v_gene: TRBV28; j_gene: TRBJ2-3; abundance: NA; d_gene: NA; CDR3nt: TGTGCCAGTCAGGGTCCAGATACGCAGTATTTT; CDR3aa: CASQGPDTQYF
v_gene: TRBV3-1; j_gene: TRBJ1-2; abundance: many; d_gene: NA; CDR3nt: TGTGCCAGCAGCCAAGGTGGGGTTAACTATGGCTACACCTTC; CDR3aa: CASSQGGVNYGYTF
v_gene: TRBV28; j_gene: TRBJ1-1; abundance: NA; d_gene: TRBD1; CDR3nt: TGTGCCAGCAGTTTGGGCAGGGGGCGCACTGAAGCTTTCTTT; CDR3aa: CASSLGRGRTEAFF
v_gene: TRBV5-1; j_gene: TRBJ2-4; abundance: NA; d_gene: NA; CDR3nt: TGCGCCAGCAGTCCCCAAGGGCTTGACATTCAGTACTTC; CDR3aa: CASSPQGLDIQYF
v_gene: TRBV5-6; j_gene: TRBJ1-2; abundance: NA; d_gene: NA; CDR3nt: TGTGCCAGCAGCGGGGGGACAATCTATGGCTACACCTTC; CDR3aa: CASSGGTIYGYTF
v_gene: TRBV27; j_gene: TRBJ2-7; abundance: many; d_gene: NA; CDR3nt: TGTGCCAGCAGTTTCCTCGGACCATACGAGCAGTACTTC; CDR3aa: CASSFLGPYEQYF
v_gene: TRBV20-1; j_gene: TRBJ2-7; abundance: few; d_gene: TRBD2; CDR3nt: TGCAGTGCTAGGGGGACTAGCGGGAGAAGATCCTACGAGCAGTACTTC; CDR3aa: CSARGTSGRRSYEQYF
v_gene: TRBV6-2/TRBV6-3; j_gene: TRBJ2-1; abundance: many; d_gene: TRBD2; CDR3nt: TGTGCCAGCAGTTACCCACAGAGCGGGAGGAGTATCAATGAGCAGTTCTTC; CDR3aa: CASSYPQSGRSINEQFF
v_gene: TRBV18; j_gene: TRBJ2-3; abundance: NA; d_gene: NA; CDR3nt: TGTGCCAGCTCACCACCCGGGGGGCGGCGCACAGATACGCAGTATTTT; CDR3aa: CASSPPGGRRTDTQYF
v_gene: TRBV9; j_gene: TRBJ1-1; abundance: many; d_gene: NA; CDR3nt: TGTGCCAGCAGCGCGAACACTGAAGCTTTCTTT; CDR3aa: CASSANTEAFF
v_gene: TRBV29-1; j_gene: TRBJ1-5; abundance: many; d_gene: TRBD1; CDR3nt: TGCAGCGTTGCCCAGGGGGGACAGCCCCAGCATTTT; CDR3aa: CSVAQGGQPQHF
v_gene: TRBV3-1; j_gene: TRBJ2-1; abundance: NA; d_gene: TRBD2; CDR3nt: TGTGCCAGCAGCCCTTTAGCGGGAGGAACGGGTAATGAGCAGTTCTTC; CDR3aa: CASSPLAGGTGNEQFF
v_gene: TRBV19; j_gene: TRBJ2-5; abundance: many; d_gene: TRBD2; CDR3nt: TGTGCCAGTAGTATCCGCAACTCCCGGGACTATCGGAAGACCCAGTACTTC; CDR3aa: CASSIRNSRDYRKTQYF
v_gene: TRBV7-2; j_gene: TRBJ2-5; abundance: NA; d_gene: TRBD1; CDR3nt: TGTGCCAGCAGCTGGGGACAGGGTGAGACCCAGTACTTC; CDR3aa: CASSWGQGETQYF
v_gene: TRBV6-5; j_gene: TRBJ2-7; abundance: NA; d_gene: TRBD1; CDR3nt: TGTGCCAGCAGCCGCCCCCCTCTGACAGGGATCGTCTACGAGCAGTACTTC; CDR3aa: CASSRPPLTGIVYEQYF
v_gene: TRBV28; j_gene: TRBJ1-1; abundance: NA; d_gene: NA; CDR3nt: TGTGCCAGCAGTTTATCGAATGAAAACACTGAAGCTTTCTTT; CDR3aa: CASSLSNENTEAFF
v_gene: TRBV7-2; j_gene: TRBJ2-5; abundance: few; d_gene: NA; CDR3nt: TGTGCCAGCAGCTTGGGACTCACTCGCGAGACCCAGTACTTC; CDR3aa: CASSLGLTRETQYF
v_gene: TRBV20-1; j_gene: TRBJ1-1; abundance: NA; d_gene: NA; CDR3nt: TGCAGTGCTAGAATCCCAGAAAGCGGGATGAACACTGAAGCTTTCTTT; CDR3aa: CSARIPESGMNTEAFF
v_gene: TRBV18; j_gene: TRBJ2-3; abundance: many; d_gene: TRBD2; CDR3nt: TGTGCCAGCTCACCACGCGGGGGGGCCGGATCTGATACGCAGTATTTT; CDR3aa: CASSPRGGAGSDTQYF
v_gene: TRBV27; j_gene: TRBJ1-2; abundance: few; d_gene: NA; CDR3nt: TGTGCCAGCAGTTTGGGGTTCGGGTTGGGTAACTATGGCTACACCTTC; CDR3aa: CASSLGFGLGNYGYTF
v_gene: TRBV3-1; j_gene: TRBJ2-7; abundance: NA; d_gene: TRBD1; CDR3nt: TGTGCCAGCAGCTTACGGACAGGGGGAACCTACGAGCAGTACTTC; CDR3aa: CASSLRTGGTYEQYF
v_gene: TRBV12-5; j_gene: TRBJ1-2; abundance: few; d_gene: NA; CDR3nt: TGTGCTAGTGGTTTGGTAGTCAGGGCCAGAACATTCGATGGCTACACCTTC; CDR3aa: CASGLVVRARTFDGYTF
v_gene: TRBV10-2; j_gene: TRBJ1-1; abundance: many; d_gene: TRBD1; CDR3nt: TGCGCCAGCAATGAATCCGGGACAGGGGGTGAAGCTTTCTTT; CDR3aa: CASNESGTGGEAFF
v_gene: TRBV18; j_gene: TRBJ2-3; abundance: few; d_gene: TRBD2; CDR3nt: TGTGCCAGCTCAACATTATCCGGGACTAGCGGGGGCACAGATACGCAGTATTTT; CDR3aa: CASSTLSGTSGGTDTQYF
v_gene: TRBV5-1; j_gene: TRBJ1-5; abundance: NA; d_gene: NA; CDR3nt: TGCGCCAGCAGTGGAGGGGCAGATCAGCCCCAGCATTTT; CDR3aa: CASSGGADQPQHF
v_gene: TRBV29-1; j_gene: TRBJ2-7; abundance: once; d_gene: TRBD2; CDR3nt: TGCAGCGCTGCTGGGAGGGTTAGCTCCTACGAGCAGTACTTC; CDR3aa: CSAAGRVSSYEQYF
v_gene: TRBV18; j_gene: TRBJ2-2; abundance: NA; d_gene: NA; CDR3nt: TGTGCCAGCTCACCGACAGAGAACACCGGGGAGCTGTTTTTT; CDR3aa: CASSPTENTGELFF
v_gene: TRBV5-8; j_gene: TRBJ2-1; abundance: few; d_gene: NA; CDR3nt: TGTGCCAGCAGCGGGGACTACAATGAGCAGTTCTTC; CDR3aa: CASSGDYNEQFF
v_gene: TRBV14; j_gene: TRBJ2-7; abundance: few; d_gene: TRBD1; CDR3nt: TGTGCCAGCAGCATGGGACAGGGTACGAACGAGCAGTACTTC; CDR3aa: CASSMGQGTNEQYF
v_gene: TRBV5-1; j_gene: TRBJ2-2; abundance: NA; d_gene: NA; CDR3nt: TGCGCCAGCAGCTTGGATTTACGAGTCCCCGGGGAGCTGTTTTTT; CDR3aa: CASSLDLRVPGELFF
v_gene: TRBV28; j_gene: TRBJ2-3; abundance: many; d_gene: NA; CDR3nt: TGTGCCAGCAGTCCCAGCGGGACACTCACAGATACGCAGTATTTT; CDR3aa: CASSPSGTLTDTQYF
v_gene: TRBV7-2; j_gene: TRBJ1-2; abundance: NA; d_gene: NA; CDR3nt: TGTGCCAGCAGCATAGAGGGGCCTTATGGCTACACCTTC; CDR3aa: CASSIEGPYGYTF
v_gene: TRBV12-3/TRBV12-4; j_gene: TRBJ1-4; abundance: many; d_gene: NA; CDR3nt: TGTGCCAGCAGCTCTGCGGTTGCAACTAATGAAAAACTGTTTTTT; CDR3aa: CASSSAVATNEKLFF
v_gene: TRBV28; j_gene: TRBJ2-1; abundance: NA; d_gene: NA; CDR3nt: TGTGCCAGCAGTTTACCAGGGTCTCGGCACAATGAGCAGTTCTTC; CDR3aa: CASSLPGSRHNEQFF
v_gene: TRBV12-3/TRBV12-4; j_gene: TRBJ1-2; abundance: many; d_gene: NA; CDR3nt: TGTGCCAGCAGTCTCCGAGGGGGCTACACCTTC; CDR3aa: CASSLRGGYTF
v_gene: TRBV7-2; j_gene: TRBJ1-5; abundance: few; d_gene: NA; CDR3nt: TGTGCCAGCAGCCAAAACACTGGAGGACTGCAGCCCCAGCATTTT; CDR3aa: CASSQNTGGLQPQHF
v_gene: TRBV20-1; j_gene: TRBJ2-7; abundance: many; d_gene: NA; CDR3nt: TGCAGTGCTCAGAGGGGACCTGGCGCCCCCGAGCAGTACTTC; CDR3aa: CSAQRGPGAPEQYF
v_gene: TRBV20-1; j_gene: TRBJ2-3; abundance: few; d_gene: NA; CDR3nt: TGCAGTGCTAGAACTAGCACAGATACGCAGTATTTT; CDR3aa: CSARTSTDTQYF
v_gene: TRBV11-2; j_gene: TRBJ2-7; abundance: NA; d_gene: NA; CDR3nt: TGTGCCAGCAGCTTAAACCGGGACAAGTCCTACGAGCAGTACTTC; CDR3aa: CASSLNRDKSYEQYF
v_gene: TRBV20-1; j_gene: TRBJ2-1; abundance: NA; d_gene: TRBD1; CDR3nt: TGCAGTGCCCGGACAGGGTACGGGAATGAGCAGTTCTTC; CDR3aa: CSARTGYGNEQFF
v_gene: TRBV18; j_gene: TRBJ1-5; abundance: few; d_gene: NA; CDR3nt: TGTGCCAGCTCACCCGGACAGAGGAGCAATCAGCCCCAGCATTTT; CDR3aa: CASSPGQRSNQPQHF
v_gene: TRBV2; j_gene: TRBJ1-6; abundance: many; d_gene: NA; CDR3nt: TGTGCCAGCAGTCGGGACTTGGTGAATTCACCCCTCCACTTT; CDR3aa: CASSRDLVNSPLHF
v_gene: TRBV10-1; j_gene: TRBJ2-7; abundance: few; d_gene: NA; CDR3nt: TGCGCCAGCCCTTTGAGGGTCCAAAAGGGCCACGAGCAGTACTTC; CDR3aa: CASPLRVQKGHEQYF
v_gene: TRBV18; j_gene: TRBJ2-2; abundance: many; d_gene: NA; CDR3nt: TGTGCCAGCTCACCACCGAATCGGGCCACCACCTACACCGGGGAGCTGTTTTTT; CDR3aa: CASSPPNRATTYTGELFF